Following are 3 T cell receptor beta chains from one sample sequenced in a study of CD8 T cells in Susac syndrome. Roughly 0.45 to 1 ug RNA was reverse transcribed with random hexamers. TCRdb analysed the immunoSEQ multiplex PCR reads with MiXCR anew, one entry per CDR3 protein. The sample has 200,000 to 250,000 distinct CDR3 sequences; roughly 96% are singletons. The sequencing input was CD4+ T cells from PBMCs. The receptors come from a human donor with multiple sclerosis.

J is TRBJ2-5 and V is TRBV25-1; D is unclear. The germline V gene encodes CDR1 MGHDK and CDR2 SYGVNS. The CDR3 contains 14 residues. The ends were cut back, 1 base at V and 1 base at J, with 7 bases in the middle. CDR3 sequence (DNA): TGTGCCAGCAGTGAATCGGGCTTCCAAGAGACCCAGTACTTC. Translating gives CASSESGFQETQYF. The full variable domain, in which reference TRBV25-1 and TRBJ2-5 provide the parts outside the CDR3, is EADIYQTPRYLVIGTGKKITLECSQTMGHDKMYWYQQDPGMELHLIHYSYGVNSTEKGDLSSESTVSRIRTEHFPLTLESARPSHTSQYLCASSESGFQETQYFGPGTRLLVL.

The rearrangement uses TRBV6-1 and TRBJ2-3, with a tentative D call TRBD2 (5 bases). Trimming removed 4 bases at V and 4 bases at J, with 18 bases between. The CDR3 is 16 residues long. In germline, CDR1 is MNHNS, CDR2 SASEGT. The CDR3 reads CASSGLAPMAPDTQYF. For the CDR3, the DNA is TGTGCCAGCAGTGGGCTAGCCCCGATGGCGCCAGATACGCAGTATTTT.

The chain joins TRBV5-1 to TRBJ1-1, with a tentative D call TRBD1 (6 bases). CDR3 length: 14 residues. Trimming stripped 0 bases from V and 4 bases from J, with 10 bases between. CDR1 is SGHRS, CDR2 YFSETQ, per germline. The DNA of the CDR3 is TGCGCCAGCAGCTTGGGGACAGCCTTCACTGAAGCTTTCTTT. This codes for CASSLGTAFTEAFF.